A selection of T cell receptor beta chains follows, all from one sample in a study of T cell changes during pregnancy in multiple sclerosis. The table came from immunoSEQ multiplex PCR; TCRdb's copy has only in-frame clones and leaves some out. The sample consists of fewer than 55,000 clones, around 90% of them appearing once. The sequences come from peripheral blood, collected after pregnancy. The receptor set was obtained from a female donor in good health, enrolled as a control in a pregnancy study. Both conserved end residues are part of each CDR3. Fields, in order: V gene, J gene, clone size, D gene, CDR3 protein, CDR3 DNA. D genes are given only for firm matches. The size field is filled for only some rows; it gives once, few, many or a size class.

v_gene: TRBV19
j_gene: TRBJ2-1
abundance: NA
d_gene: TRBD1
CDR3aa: CASSILGQGAHEQFF
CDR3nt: TGTGCCAGTAGTATACTAGGGCAGGGGGCCCATGAGCAGTTCTTC

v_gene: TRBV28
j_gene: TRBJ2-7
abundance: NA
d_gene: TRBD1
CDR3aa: CASRPRDRWDYEQYF
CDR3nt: TGTGCCAGCAGACCCAGGGACAGGTGGGACTACGAGCAGTACTTC

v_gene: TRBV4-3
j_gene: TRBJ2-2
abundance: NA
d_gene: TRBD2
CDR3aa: CASSPGGAGELFF
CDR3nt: TGCGCCAGCAGCCCCGGGGGGGCCGGGGAGCTGTTTTTT

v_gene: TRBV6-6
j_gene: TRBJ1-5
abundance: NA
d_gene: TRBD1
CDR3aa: CASKTLGQGGYQPQHF
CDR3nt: TGTGCCAGCAAAACCCTGGGACAGGGGGGGTATCAGCCCCAGCATTTT

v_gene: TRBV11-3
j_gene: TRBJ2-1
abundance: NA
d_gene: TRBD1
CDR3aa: CASSFTGTARFF
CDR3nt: TGTGCCAGCAGCTTCACCGGGACAGCGCGGTTCTTC

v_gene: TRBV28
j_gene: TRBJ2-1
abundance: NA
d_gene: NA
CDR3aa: CASRHGLRIGNEQFF
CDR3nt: TGTGCCAGTAGACACGGACTGCGAATCGGCAATGAGCAGTTCTTC

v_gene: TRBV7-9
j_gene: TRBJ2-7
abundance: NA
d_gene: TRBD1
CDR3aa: CASSKDRGYEQYF
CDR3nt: TGTGCCAGCAGCAAAGACAGGGGTTACGAGCAGTACTTC

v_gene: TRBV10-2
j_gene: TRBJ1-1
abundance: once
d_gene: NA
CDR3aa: CASSAKINTEAFF
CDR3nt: TGCGCCAGCAGTGCAAAAATTAACACTGAAGCTTTCTTT

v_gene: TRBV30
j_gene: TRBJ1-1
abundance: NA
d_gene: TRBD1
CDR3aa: CAWALTGGTEAFF
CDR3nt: TGTGCCTGGGCCCTGACAGGGGGCACTGAAGCTTTCTTT

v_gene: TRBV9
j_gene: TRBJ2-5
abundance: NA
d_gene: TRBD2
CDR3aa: CASNLAGGRETQYF
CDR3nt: TGTGCCAGCAACCTAGCGGGAGGGAGGGAGACCCAGTACTTC

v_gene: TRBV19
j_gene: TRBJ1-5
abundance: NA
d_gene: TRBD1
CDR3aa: CASSPGQGVQPQHF
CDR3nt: TGTGCCAGTAGTCCAGGACAGGGGGTTCAGCCCCAGCATTTT

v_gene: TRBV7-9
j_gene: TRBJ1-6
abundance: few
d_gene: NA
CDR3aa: CASSLEQPNSPLHF
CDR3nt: TGTGCCAGCAGCTTAGAACAGCCCAATTCACCCCTCCACTTT

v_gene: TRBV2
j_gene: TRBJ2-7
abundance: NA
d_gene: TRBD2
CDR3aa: CASSVGLAGVQIPYEQYF
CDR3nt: TGTGCCAGCAGTGTTGGACTAGCGGGGGTCCAGATCCCCTACGAGCAGTACTTC

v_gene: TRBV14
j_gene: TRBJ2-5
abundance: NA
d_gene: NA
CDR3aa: CASSHGQPLLETQYF
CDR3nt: TGTGCCAGCAGCCATGGGCAGCCGTTACTAGAGACCCAGTACTTC

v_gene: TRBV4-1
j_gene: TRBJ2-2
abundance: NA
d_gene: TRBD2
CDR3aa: CASSQASGRLDTGELFF
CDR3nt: TGCGCCAGCAGCCAAGCTAGCGGGAGGTTGGACACCGGGGAGCTGTTTTTT

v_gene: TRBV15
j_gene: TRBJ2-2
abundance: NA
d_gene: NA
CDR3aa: CATSRDVRTGGELFF
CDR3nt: TGTGCCACCAGCAGAGACGTGAGAACGGGCGGGGAGCTGTTTTTT

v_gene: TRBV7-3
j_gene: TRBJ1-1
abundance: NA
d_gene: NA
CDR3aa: CASSRGSTGTEAFF
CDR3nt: TGTGCCAGCAGCCGCGGGTCCACTGGAACTGAAGCTTTCTTT

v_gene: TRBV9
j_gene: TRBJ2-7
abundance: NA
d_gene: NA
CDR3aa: CASSVSEGAYEQYF
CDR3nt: TGTGCCAGCAGCGTATCTGAAGGAGCCTACGAGCAGTACTTC

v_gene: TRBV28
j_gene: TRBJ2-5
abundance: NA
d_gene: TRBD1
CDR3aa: CASRGGGTGGDQETQYF
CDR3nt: TGTGCCAGCAGGGGGGGTGGGACAGGGGGCGATCAAGAGACCCAGTACTTC

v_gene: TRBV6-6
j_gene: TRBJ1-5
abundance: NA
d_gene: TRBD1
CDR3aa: CASGSRTGHHQPQHF
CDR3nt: TGTGCCAGCGGATCCCGGACAGGGCACCATCAGCCCCAGCATTTT

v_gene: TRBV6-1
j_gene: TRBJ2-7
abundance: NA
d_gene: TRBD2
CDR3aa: CASRPSGGSSYEQYF
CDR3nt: TGTGCCAGCAGACCTAGCGGGGGCAGCTCCTACGAGCAGTACTTC

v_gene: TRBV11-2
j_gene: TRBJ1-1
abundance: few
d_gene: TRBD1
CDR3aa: CASNSDRGAFF
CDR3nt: TGTGCCAGCAATAGTGACAGGGGAGCTTTCTTT

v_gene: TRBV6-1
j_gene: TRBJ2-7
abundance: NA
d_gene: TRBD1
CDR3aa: CASKSTGNSHEQYF
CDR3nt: TGTGCCAGCAAGTCGACAGGGAATAGTCACGAGCAGTACTTC

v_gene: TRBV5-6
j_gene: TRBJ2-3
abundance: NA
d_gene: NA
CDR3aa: CASSLETGPVDTQYF
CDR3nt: TGTGCCAGCAGCTTGGAAACAGGTCCGGTCGATACGCAGTATTTT

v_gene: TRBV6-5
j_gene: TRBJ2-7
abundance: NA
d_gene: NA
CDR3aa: CASEGVTSSYEQYF
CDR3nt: TGTGCCAGTGAAGGGGTTACGAGCTCCTACGAGCAGTACTTC

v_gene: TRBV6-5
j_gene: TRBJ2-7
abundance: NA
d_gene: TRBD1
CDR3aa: CASGRQGASGEQYF
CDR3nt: TGTGCCAGCGGACGACAGGGGGCATCGGGAGAGCAGTACTTC

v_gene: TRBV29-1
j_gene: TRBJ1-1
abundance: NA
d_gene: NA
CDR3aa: CSVPRGGGNTEAFF
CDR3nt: TGCAGCGTTCCCCGTGGGGGGGGGAACACTGAAGCTTTCTTT

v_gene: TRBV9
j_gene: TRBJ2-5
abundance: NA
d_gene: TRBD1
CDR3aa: CASSPRDRGGQETQYF
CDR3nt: TGTGCCAGCAGCCCGAGGGACAGGGGAGGCCAAGAGACCCAGTACTTC

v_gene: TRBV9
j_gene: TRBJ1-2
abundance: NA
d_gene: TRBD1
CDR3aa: CASSGTGDHYGYTF
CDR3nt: TGTGCCAGCAGCGGGACAGGGGATCACTATGGCTACACCTTC

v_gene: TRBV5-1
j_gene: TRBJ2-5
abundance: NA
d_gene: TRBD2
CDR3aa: CASSLTGTSGQETQYF
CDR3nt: TGCGCCAGCAGCTTGACCGGGACTAGCGGTCAAGAGACCCAGTACTTC

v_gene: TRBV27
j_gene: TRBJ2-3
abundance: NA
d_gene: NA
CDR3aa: CASAAIGGAPDTQYF
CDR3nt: TGTGCCAGCGCCGCGATTGGCGGGGCCCCAGATACGCAGTATTTT

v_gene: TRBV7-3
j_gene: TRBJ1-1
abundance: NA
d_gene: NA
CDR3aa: CASSSTRETEAFF
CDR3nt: TGTGCCAGCAGCTCCACCCGGGAGACTGAAGCTTTCTTT

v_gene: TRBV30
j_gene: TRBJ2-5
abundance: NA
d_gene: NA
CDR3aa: CAWSPLFQETQYF
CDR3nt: TGTGCCTGGAGTCCCCTTTTCCAAGAGACCCAGTACTTC

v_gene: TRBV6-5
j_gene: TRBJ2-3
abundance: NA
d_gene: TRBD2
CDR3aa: CASKAGEVDTQYF
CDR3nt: TGTGCCAGCAAGGCGGGAGAGGTAGATACGCAGTATTTT

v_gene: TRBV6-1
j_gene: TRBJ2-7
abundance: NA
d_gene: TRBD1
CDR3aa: CASSEGQGKGSYEQYF
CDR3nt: TGTGCCAGCAGTGAAGGACAGGGTAAGGGGTCCTACGAGCAGTACTTC

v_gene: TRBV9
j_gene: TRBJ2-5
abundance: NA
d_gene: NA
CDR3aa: CASSVLSGGLQETQYF
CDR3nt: TGTGCCAGCAGCGTACTCTCGGGGGGCCTCCAAGAGACCCAGTACTTC

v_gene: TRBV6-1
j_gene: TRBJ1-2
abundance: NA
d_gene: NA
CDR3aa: CASSEAGGLAYGYTF
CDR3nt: TGTGCCAGCAGTGAAGCTGGAGGGCTTGCCTATGGCTACACCTTC

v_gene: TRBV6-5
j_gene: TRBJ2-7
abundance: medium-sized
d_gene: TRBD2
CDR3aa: CASSTTSGSSYEQYF
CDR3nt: TGTGCCAGCAGCACCACTAGCGGGAGCTCCTACGAGCAGTACTTC

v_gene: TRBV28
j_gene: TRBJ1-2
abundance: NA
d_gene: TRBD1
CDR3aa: CASSFLDRVEGYTF
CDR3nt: TGTGCCAGCAGTTTTCTGGACAGGGTAGAGGGCTACACCTTC

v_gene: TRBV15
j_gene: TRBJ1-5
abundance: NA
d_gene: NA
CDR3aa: CATDPDRLSNQPQHF
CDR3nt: TGTGCCACCGACCCGGACAGACTTAGCAATCAGCCCCAGCATTTT

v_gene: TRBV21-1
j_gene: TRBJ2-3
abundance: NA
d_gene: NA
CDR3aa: CASSWADSSTDTQYF
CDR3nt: TGTGCCAGCAGCTGGGCGGACAGTTCCACAGATACGCAGTATTTT

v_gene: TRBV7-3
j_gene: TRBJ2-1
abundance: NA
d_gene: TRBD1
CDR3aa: CASSPVPGQGLSYNEQFF
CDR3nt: TGTGCCAGCAGCCCAGTTCCGGGACAGGGACTTTCCTACAATGAGCAGTTCTTC

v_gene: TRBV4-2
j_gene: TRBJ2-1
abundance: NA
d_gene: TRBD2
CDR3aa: CASSQVRGGAHEQFF
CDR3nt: TGTGCCAGCAGCCAAGTAAGGGGAGGGGCCCATGAGCAGTTCTTC

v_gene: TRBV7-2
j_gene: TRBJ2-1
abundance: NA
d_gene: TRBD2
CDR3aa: CASSLGAGGAYNEQFF
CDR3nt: TGTGCCAGCAGCTTAGGGGCGGGAGGGGCCTACAATGAGCAGTTCTTC

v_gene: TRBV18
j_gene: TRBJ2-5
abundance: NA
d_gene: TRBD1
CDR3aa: CASSPPNIVQGPQETQYF
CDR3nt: TGTGCCAGCTCACCACCTAATATAGTACAGGGGCCCCAAGAGACCCAGTACTTC

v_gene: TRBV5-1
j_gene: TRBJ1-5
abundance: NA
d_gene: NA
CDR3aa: CASREASNQPQHF
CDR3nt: TGCGCCAGCAGAGAAGCTAGCAATCAGCCCCAGCATTTT

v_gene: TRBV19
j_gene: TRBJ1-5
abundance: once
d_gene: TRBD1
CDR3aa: CASSIGQGSNQPQHF
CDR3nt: TGTGCCAGTAGTATAGGACAGGGTAGCAATCAGCCCCAGCATTTT

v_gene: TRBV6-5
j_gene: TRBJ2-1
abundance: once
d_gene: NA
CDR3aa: CASGTDPGSYNEQFF
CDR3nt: TGTGCCAGCGGGACTGACCCGGGCTCCTACAATGAGCAGTTCTTC

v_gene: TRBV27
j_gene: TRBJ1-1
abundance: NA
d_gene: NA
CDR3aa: CASSLSLRGGHTEAFF
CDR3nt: TGTGCCAGCAGTTTATCGCTTCGGGGAGGTCACACTGAAGCTTTCTTT

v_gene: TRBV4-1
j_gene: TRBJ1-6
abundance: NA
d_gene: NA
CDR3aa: CASSQDSPSVSPLHF
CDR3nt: TGCGCCAGCAGCCAAGATTCCCCCAGTGTATCACCCCTCCACTTT